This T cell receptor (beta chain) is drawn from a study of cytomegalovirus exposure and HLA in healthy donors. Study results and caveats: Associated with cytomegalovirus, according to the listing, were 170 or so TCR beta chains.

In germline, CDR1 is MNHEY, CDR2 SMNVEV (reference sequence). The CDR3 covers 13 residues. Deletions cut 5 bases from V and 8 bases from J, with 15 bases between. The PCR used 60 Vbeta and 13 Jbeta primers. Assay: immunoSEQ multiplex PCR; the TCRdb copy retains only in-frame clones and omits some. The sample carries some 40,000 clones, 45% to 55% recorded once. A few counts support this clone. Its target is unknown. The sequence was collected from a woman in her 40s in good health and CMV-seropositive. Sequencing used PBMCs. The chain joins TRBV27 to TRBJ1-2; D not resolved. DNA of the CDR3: TGTGCCAGCAGTGCCTCTCCCAGCGGGGGCTACACCTTC. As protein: CASSASPSGGYTF.